The 9 T cell receptor beta chains below all came from one sample that was sequenced in a study of cytomegalovirus exposure and HLA in healthy donors. Vbeta (60) and Jbeta (13) primers were used in the PCR. Data came from immunoSEQ multiplex PCR; TCRdb stores just in-frame clones and leaves some out. The table records 98,000 or so clones, approximately 71% of them present only once. The sequenced sample was PBMCs. The receptors come from a female donor in good health and CMV-seronegative.

This clone was observed a few times. The V gene is TRBV5-5, the J gene TRBJ2-1, with 11 nucleotides matching TRBD1. There are 15 residues in the CDR3. From germline, CDR1 is SGHKS and CDR2 YYEKEE (reference sequence). With V trimmed by 4 bases and J by 5 bases, 5 bases remained unmatched. The CDR3 loop reads CASSPPGQGDNEQFF. The DNA of the CDR3 is TGTGCCAGCAGCCCCCCGGGACAGGGGGACAATGAGCAGTTCTTC.

The rearrangement links TRBV6-1 to TRBJ2-7, with 7 bases lining up with TRBD1. CDR3 length equals 14 residues. In germline, CDR1 is MNHNS, CDR2 SASEGT. The ends lost 6 bases at V and 4 bases at J; junction bases unmatched: 9. The CDR3 here is CASRQTGFAYEQYF. The CDR3 nucleotides read TGTGCCAGCAGGCAGACAGGGTTCGCTTACGAGCAGTACTTC.

The chain links TRBV6-5 to TRBJ2-7, with D possibly TRBD2 on 6 matching bases. Germline V gives CDR1 MNHEY, CDR2 SVGAGI. The CDR3 runs 13 residues. Trimming pared 8 bases from V and 3 bases from J, leaving 14 bases between. The CDR3, as DNA: TGTGCCAGCTCTTACGGGGAGGACTACGAGCAGTACTTC. Translated: CASSYGEDYEQYF.

The V and J genes are TRBV10-2 and TRBJ2-5; TRBD2 matches at 8 bases. The CDR3 is 14 residues long. Germline CDR1 reads WSHSY; CDR2 reads SAAADI. Unmatched junction bases numbered 6, after V lost 8 bases and J lost 1 base. CDR3 sequence: CASVGGDFQETQYF. The CDR3 nucleotides read TGCGCCAGCGTCGGGGGGGACTTCCAAGAGACCCAGTACTTC.

The chain uses TRBV4-1 and TRBJ1-4; D is uncertain. The germline V gene has CDR1 MGHRA and CDR2 YSYEKL. V was shortened by 1 base and J by 8 bases, with 17 bases between the two germline ends. The CDR3 has 16 amino acids. CDR3 protein: CASSQVSPGRKEKLFF. In DNA form, the CDR3 reads TGCGCCAGCAGCCAAGTAAGTCCTGGGAGGAAGGAAAAACTGTTTTTT.

This chain links TRBV6-5 with TRBJ2-3; possibly TRBD2 for D (5 bases). The CDR3 contains 13 residues. Per germline, CDR1 MNHEY and CDR2 SVGAGI. Between the trimmed V and J ends, which lost 4 bases and 6 bases, there was a span of 11 bases. CDR3 coding DNA: TGTGCCAGCAGTTTAGGACTTCCGGATACGCAGTATTTT. This sequence encodes CASSLGLPDTQYF.

V and J are TRBV18 and TRBJ2-4; a weak D match, TRBD1 (6 bases). V lost 6 bases to trimming and J lost 0 bases, with 9 bases between them. There are 14 residues in the CDR3. CDR1 is KGHSH and CDR2 is LQKENI in the germline V gene. DNA of the CDR3: TGTGCCAGCTCGGGGGCTGGAGCCAAAAACATTCAGTACTTC. Translating gives CASSGAGAKNIQYF.

The chain employs TRBV6-1 and TRBJ1-2, with 8 bases that match TRBD1. The CDR3 is 14 residues long. V lost 5 bases to trimming and J lost 6 bases; unmatched junction nucleotides: 8. Germline CDR1 and CDR2: MNHNS and SASEGT. The CDR3 nucleotides are TGTGCCAGCAGTCAACAGGGGGGAGGGGATGGCTACACCTTC. Translation gives CASSQQGGGDGYTF.

This clone has more than one count but fewer than ten. The chain employs TRBV15 and TRBJ1-5; 9 bases are shared with TRBD1. The ends lost 0 bases at V and 5 bases at J; junction bases unmatched: 8. Germline values: CDR1 LNHNV, CDR2 YYDKDF (reference sequence). The CDR3 spans 17 residues. The CDR3 DNA is TGTGCCACCAGCAGAGATTCGGCGGGACAGGGACATCAGCCCCAGCATTTT. It yields the protein CATSRDSAGQGHQPQHF.